This T cell receptor beta chain is drawn from a study of blood T cell repertoires in COVID-19. Residents of about 25 US areas, aged roughly 18 to 89 years, made up the participants. Cohorts were assigned according to the clinical history that participants reported. Either two negative PCRs, clearance, or symptom resolution qualified Cohort 3 donors as recovered. The CDR3 length is 16 residues. Looked up from germline, CDR1 is SEHNR and CDR2 is FQNEAQ (reference sequence). With 1 base removed from V and 4 bases from J, the gap between germline ends came to 16 bases. Study processing details: Researchers report that nucleated cell counts were estimated from reference gene primer amplification. TCRdb keeps only in-frame clones here, not all; method: immunoSEQ multiplex PCR. That table is the source of V, J and clone size, and D and trimming were worked out from the DNA. The table lists over 250,000 clones, around nine tenths of them singletons.

The rearrangement links TRBV7-9 to TRBJ1-2; D remains unclear. The receptor comes from a man between 35 and 55 years old who had recovered from COVID-19. Sequencing was performed on PBMCs or T cells enriched from blood (not recorded which). The CDR3 reads CASSLVLPPTLYGYTF. In DNA form, the CDR3 reads TGTGCCAGCAGCTTAGTCCTCCCCCCTACCCTCTATGGCTACACCTTC.